Here is one TCR beta chain with its context. This clone was detected only once. Its specific antigen is unknown. Within one base of it there is no much larger clone, and no base qualities were kept. These data originate in a study of OX40 agonist ivuxolimab in advanced cancers. Turning to the overall study: Ivuxolimab was an agonistic, fully human IgG2 monoclonal antibody directed against OX40 (CD134), a costimulatory receptor. The point of sequencing TCRbeta in the periphery was to test whether ivuxolimab changed TCR sequence diversity and drove clonal T-cell expansion. Partial responses occurred in three dose-escalation patients, of whom one had hepatocellular carcinoma and two had cutaneous melanoma. Patients were allowed to have had prior anti-PD-1, anti-PD-L1 or anti-CTLA-4 therapy, and approximately 39% of the dose-escalation patients had been treated with checkpoint inhibitors. Intravenous ivuxolimab was administered to patients every 2 weeks at six dose levels: 0.01, 0.1, 0.3, 1.5, 3 and 10 mg/kg. The monotherapy dose-escalation portion (N of about 50 patients) of the phase I ivuxolimab trial is reported in the paper. Of the approximately 50 dose-escalation patients, hepatocellular carcinoma was present in roughly 19, melanoma in around 15, renal cell carcinoma in 9 and head and neck cancer in 9. In the dose-escalation cohort, roughly 82% of patients were male, and the mean age was around 60 years with a range of about 20 to 80. Summary of the overall study and its limitations: The antigen specificity of the clonally expanded peripheral T cells was not determined. In the 0.1-3.0 mg/kg groups, partial responders had among the lowest normalized peripheral clonal expansion, particularly in CD8+ T cells. At doses of 0.1 to 3.0 mg/kg, clonal expansion of both CD4+ and CD8+ T cells in blood was seen between baseline and week 6. Low levels of normalized T-cell clonal expansion were also shown by some nonresponding patients. After ivuxolimab, more expanded clones were found on average in CD8+ T cells than in CD4+ T cells.

The trial excluded patients who had a history of autoimmune disease or who were on systemic immunosuppression. Peripheral blood for TCR sequencing was collected from all dose cohorts at baseline, on cycle 4 day 1, and on cycle 7 day 1. The samples were taken from a phase I, first-in-human, multicenter, open-label dose-escalation trial of ivuxolimab. The trial enrolled adults with locally advanced or metastatic head and neck squamous cell, hepatocellular, melanoma or renal cell carcinoma. Before TCR sequencing, CD4+ T cells and CD8+ T cells were sorted from peripheral blood as separate populations. Genomic DNA was isolated from the sorted cells so that the TCRbeta CDR3 region could be sequenced. The immunoSEQ Assay was used for sequencing of TCRbeta CDR3 regions. TCRdb's version of the immuneACCESS table is confined to in-frame rearrangements and falls short of the full clone set. An unresolved V gene accounts for under half of the shortfall where checked; the remainder is of unknown origin. The sample contains under 95,000 clones, approximately 86% of them found a single time. About 1.3% of the sample is held by the ten biggest clonotypes.

Sequences MGHRA (CDR1) and YSYEKL (CDR2) are obtained from the germline V gene. Cut back by 0 bases and 11 bases, the V and J ends lie 19 bases apart. The CDR3 runs 15 amino acids, cysteine and phenylalanine included. Just CDR3 DNA is preserved here, 45 bases in frame from base 1. The clonotype originates from an adult with an advanced solid tumor such as melanoma, head and neck, liver or kidney cancer. Recombination linked TRBV4-1 to TRBJ1-1; D gene: possibly TRBD1, on 5 matching bases. The sequencing used CD4+ or CD8+ T cells sorted from blood, collected in a trial of the OX40 agonist ivuxolimab. The CDR3 amino acid sequence is: CASSQDPAGRTRAFF. The DNA sequence is TGCGCCAGCAGCCAAGATCCGGCAGGGCGGACCCGCGCTTTCTTT.